Following are 30 T cell receptor beta chains from one sample sequenced in a study of T-cell memory formation after mild COVID-19. TCRdb fed the 5' RACE reads into MiXCR, producing one record per CDR3 protein. The sample yields about 130,000 distinct CDR3 sequences, 15% to 20% seen once. The sample was PBMCs or a T cell subset sorted from them (not recorded which). Source of these receptors: a man aged 18 to 29 who had mild COVID-19 (a few samples of this study predate the infection). Cell type and time point are not known.

This clonotype showed up just a few times. V and J are TRBV7-9 and TRBJ2-3; the D gene is possibly TRBD2 (6 bases). The germline V gene has CDR1 SEHNR and CDR2 FQNEAQ (reference sequence). Trimming pared 7 bases from V and 2 bases from J, leaving 16 bases between. The CDR3 runs 15 residues. CDR3 DNA: TGTGCCAGCACCCCGGCCGGGGGAAACACAGATACGCAGTATTTT. Translating it yields CASTPAGGNTDTQYF.

The chain carries TRBV6-5 and TRBJ2-7; 7 bases map to TRBD1. This CDR3 is built from 15 residues. V lost 0 bases to trimming and J lost 6 bases; unmatched junction nucleotides: 8. Germline V CDR1 and CDR2: MNHEY, SVGAGI. The CDR3 sequence: CASSYSSRDSSEQYV. The DNA for the CDR3 is TGTGCCAGCAGTTACTCGTCTCGGGACAGTTCCGAGCAGTACGTC.

This chain joins TRBV7-7 and TRBJ2-7, with 15 bases that match TRBD2. Germline values: CDR1 SSHAT, CDR2 FNYEAQ (reference sequence). V lost 5 bases to trimming and J lost 10 bases; unmatched junction nucleotides: 6. CDR3 size: 14 residues. The CDR3 reads CASSPGTSGGPQYF. The CDR3 DNA sequence: TGTGCCAGCAGCCCCGGGACTAGCGGGGGGCCCCAGTACTTC. Combining the CDR3 with reference TRBV7-7 and TRBJ2-7 gives the whole variable domain GAGVSQSPRYKVTKRGQDVTLRCDPISSHATLYWYQQALGQGPEFLTYFNYEAQPDKSGLPSDRFSAERPEGSISTLTIQRTEQRDSAMYRCASSPGTSGGPQYFGPGTRLTVT.

This chain connects TRBV4-1 to TRBJ2-1, with 12 nucleotides matching TRBD2. CDR1 is MGHRA, CDR2 YSYEKL, per germline. J was trimmed by 8 bases and V by 2 bases; bases with no gene match: 7. The CDR3 covers 16 residues. This CDR3 reads CASSQRASGGADEQFF. The CDR3 DNA reads as TGCGCCAGCAGCCAACGGGCTAGCGGGGGGGCCGATGAGCAGTTCTTC.

The chain is built from TRBV5-1 and TRBJ2-3; D not resolved. CDR3 length: 14 residues. V lost 0 bases, J lost 5 bases, and 10 bases lay in between. CDR1 SGHRS and CDR2 YFSETQ come from the germline V gene. The CDR3 spells CASSLGRAGDTQYF. CDR3 DNA sequence: TGCGCCAGCAGCTTGGGTAGGGCCGGAGATACGCAGTATTTT. The full variable domain, its missing parts supplied by reference TRBV5-1 and TRBJ2-3, is KAGVTQTPRYLIKTRGQQVTLSCSPISGHRSVSWYQQTPGQGLQFLFEYFSETQRNKGNFPGRFSGRQFSNSRSEMNVSTLELGDSALYLCASSLGRAGDTQYFGPGTRLTVL.

This chain connects TRBV6-2 or TRBV6-3 to TRBJ1-2; D is perhaps TRBD1 (6 bases). The CDR3 runs 16 residues. V lost 7 bases and J 8 bases, leaving 26 bases between the germline ends. In germline, CDR1 is MNHEY, CDR2 SVGEGT. CDR3 in DNA: TGTGCCAGCAACTGGGGGACAATTAGGACCCTATCCGGCTACACCTTC. It codes for CASNWGTIRTLSGYTF.

This clonotype was detected only a few times. The rearrangement joins TRBV7-9 to TRBJ2-1; tentatively, D is TRBD2 (7 bases). The CDR3 has 15 amino acids. Trimming shortened V by 1 base and J by 6 bases, and 13 bases separated the two germline ends. Germline CDR1 reads SEHNR; CDR2 reads FQNEAQ (reference sequence). CDR3 nucleotides: TGTGCCAGCAGCTTAGGGGCGGGGGCGCGCAATGAGCAGTTCTTC. Translated, it gives CASSLGAGARNEQFF.

This clonotype was recorded a few times. The chain has TRBV7-9 and TRBJ1-2; D not resolved. Between the trimmed V and J ends, which lost 0 bases and 6 bases, there was a span of 8 bases. This CDR3 spans 13 amino acids. Germline assignment: CDR1 SEHNR and CDR2 FQNEAQ (reference sequence). The CDR3 here is CASSLARWDGYTF. As DNA, the CDR3 is TGTGCCAGCAGCTTAGCCAGGTGGGATGGCTACACCTTC.

The chain is built from TRBV6-6 and TRBJ1-2; maybe TRBD1 (5 bases). Between the trimmed V and J ends, which lost 10 bases and 8 bases, there was a span of 17 bases. CDR3 length: 12 residues. Germline CDR1 and CDR2: MNHNY and SVGAGI (reference sequence). Written as DNA, the CDR3 is TGTGCCACGGGGGGTGGCGCGCAAGGCTACACCTTC. Residues: CATGGGAQGYTF.

V gene TRBV11-2 combines with J gene TRBJ2-3; TRBD2 matches at 13 bases. The CDR3 runs to 15 residues. The V segment lost 5 bases and the J segment 7 bases; nucleotides outside the gene matches: 6. The germline CDR1 and CDR2 sequences are SGHAT and FQNNGV. The CDR3 nucleotides are TGTGCCAGCAGCCCGGGGACTAGCGGGGAGTATACGCAGTATTTT. Its protein product is CASSPGTSGEYTQYF. Full variable domain (outside the CDR3, taken from reference TRBV11-2 and TRBJ2-3): EAGVAQSPRYKIIEKRQSVAFWCNPISGHATLYWYQQILGQGPKLLIQFQNNGVVDDSQLPKDRFSAERLKGVDSTLKIQPAKLEDSAVYLCASSPGTSGEYTQYFGPGTRLTVL.

V usage is TRBV7-2 and J usage is TRBJ2-1; D is unclear. Germline values: CDR1 SGHTA, CDR2 FQGNSA. The V end lost 2 bases, the J end lost 10 bases, and 15 bases lay between the germline ends. CDR3 length equals 14 residues. Here the CDR3 DNA reads TGTGCCAGCAGCTTATCCCCAGCGAAGCAGGAGCAGTTCTTC. Its translation: CASSLSPAKQEQFF. Full variable domain (outside the CDR3, taken from reference TRBV7-2 and TRBJ2-1): GAGVSQSPSNKVTEKGKDVELRCDPISGHTALYWYRQSLGQGLEFLIYFQGNSAPDKSGLPSDRFSAERTGGSVSTLTIQRTQQEDSAVYLCASSLSPAKQEQFFGPGTRLTVL.

V gene TRBV10-3 combines with J gene TRBJ2-1, with TRBD1 identical over 8 bases. Germline V lookup: CDR1 ENHRY, CDR2 SYGVKD. J gave up 5 bases and V 10 bases, and 16 bases lay outside the gene matches. The CDR3 totals 16 residues. DNA for the CDR3: TGTGCCACCAGCCACCGTCCAGGGGGCCTTAACAATGAGCAGTTCTTC. Translation: CATSHRPGGLNNEQFF.

The chain has TRBV7-8 and TRBJ2-2; no clear D gene. There are 12 residues in the CDR3. Germline V gene lookup returns CDR1 SGHVS and CDR2 FQNEAQ. V lost 2 bases to trimming and J lost 6 bases, with 4 bases between them. In DNA, the CDR3 is TGTGCCAGCAGCTTAACGGCCGGGGAGCTGTTTTTT. This encodes CASSLTAGELFF.

This clonotype was detected only a few times. The chain links TRBV12-3 or TRBV12-4 to TRBJ2-4; TRBD1 matches at 12 bases. V shed 3 bases and J 0 bases; nucleotides not matched to a gene: 9. CDR3 size: 19 residues. This chain's CDR3 is CASSFGTGGTRVAKNIQYF. For the CDR3, the DNA is TGTGCCAGCAGTTTCGGGACAGGGGGCACGAGGGTAGCCAAAAACATTCAGTACTTC.

The chain links TRBV18 to TRBJ1-2; D uncertain. Germline-derived CDR1 and CDR2 are KGHSH and LQKENI. The CDR3 has 12 residues. Trimming removed 6 bases from V and 8 bases from J, with 13 bases in between. The CDR3 region has the DNA TGTGCCAGCTCCCCCAAAACTGGAGGCTACACCTTC. Translation: CASSPKTGGYTF.

This chain links TRBV7-2 with TRBJ2-1; 8 bases match TRBD1. The CDR3 has 14 residues. Germline CDR1 reads SGHTA; CDR2 reads FQGNSA. V shed 3 bases and J 7 bases; nucleotides not matched to a gene: 5. The CDR3 protein is CASSFRQGRNEQFF. As DNA, the CDR3 is TGTGCCAGCAGCTTCCGACAGGGGCGGAATGAGCAGTTCTTC.

The chain carries TRBV7-8 and TRBJ2-5; D uncertain. The CDR3 has 15 amino acids. Germline CDR1 and CDR2: SGHVS and FQNEAQ. V lost 0 bases, J lost 2 bases, and 10 bases lay in between. CDR3 residues: CASSLALLRQETQYF. The CDR3 nucleotides read TGTGCCAGCAGCTTAGCTCTATTAAGGCAAGAGACCCAGTACTTC. Together with reference TRBV7-8 and TRBJ2-5, the CDR3 gives the full variable domain: GAGVSQSPRYKVAKRGQDVALRCDPISGHVSLFWYQQALGQGPEFLTYFQNEAQLDKSGLPSDRFFAERPEGSVSTLKIQRTQQEDSAVYLCASSLALLRQETQYFGPGTRLLVL.

The V and J genes are TRBV12-3 or TRBV12-4 and TRBJ2-7; D tentatively reads TRBD1 or TRBD2 (5 bases each). The CDR3 is 13 residues long. V gave up 3 bases and J gave up 6 bases, with 12 bases separating them. The CDR3 sequence: CASSLVSGTEQYF. CDR3 in DNA: TGTGCCAGCAGTTTGGTTTCCGGGACCGAGCAGTACTTC.

J is TRBJ1-2 and V is TRBV7-3, with TRBD1 matching 7 bases. Germline V CDR1 and CDR2: SGHTA, FQGTGA. The junction had 12 bases not matched to a gene; V was cut back by 8 bases and J by 0 bases. CDR3 length: 16 residues. The CDR3 here is CASLPKGAGANYGYTF. In nucleotides, the CDR3 is TGTGCCAGCCTCCCGAAGGGGGCGGGAGCTAACTATGGCTACACCTTC.

V is TRBV7-8 and J is TRBJ2-3; 13 nucleotides match TRBD2. This CDR3 comprises 17 residues. V was pared by 4 bases and J by 3 bases, with 7 bases of the junction left unmatched. Germline loops: CDR1 SGHVS, CDR2 FQNEAQ. The CDR3 bases are TGTGCCAGCAGCTCCTACCGACTAGCGGGGGGTACAGATACGCAGTATTTT. This gives the protein CASSSYRLAGGTDTQYF.

This clonotype was recorded at least ten times. J is TRBJ2-3 and V is TRBV7-9; D ambiguous. The germline V gene encodes CDR1 SEHNR and CDR2 FQNEAQ (reference sequence). The CDR3 extends over 11 amino acids. V dropped 6 bases and J dropped 4 bases, with 5 bases sitting between them. DNA for the CDR3: TGTGCCAGCAGTTGGGCAGATACGCAGTATTTT. Protein: CASSWADTQYF.

This clonotype was picked up many times. The V call is TRBV5-1, the J call TRBJ2-1; D ambiguous. The CDR3 has 11 amino acids. Germline CDR1 and CDR2: SGHRS and YFSETQ. V gave up 0 bases and J gave up 10 bases, with 5 bases separating them. The CDR3 nucleotides are TGCGCCAGCAGCTTGGAGGGAGAGCAGTTCTTC. Translated, it gives CASSLEGEQFF.

DNA of the CDR3: TGTGCCGCTAGACAGGGGATGGAAGAGACCCAGTACTTC. Translating gives CAARQGMEETQYF. The chain uses TRBV10-3 and TRBJ2-5; 8 bases map to TRBD1. Germline loops: CDR1 ENHRY, CDR2 SYGVKD. CDR3 length equals 13 residues. V lost 11 bases, J lost 3 bases, and 8 bases stayed unmatched.

Only a few counts were recorded for this clonotype. The chain combines TRBV4-2 with TRBJ2-3, with D maybe TRBD2 (5 bases). Germline V CDR1 and CDR2: LGHNA, YNFKEQ. The length of the CDR3 is 18 residues. V lost 3 bases and J lost 6, with 25 bases in between. The CDR3 region has the DNA TGTGCCAGCAGCCAGAGACTAACCGGTCGGTCCACGGGGGATACGCAGTATTTT. Protein: CASSQRLTGRSTGDTQYF.

This chain connects TRBV5-1 to TRBJ2-1, with TRBD1 identical over 8 bases. The CDR3 sequence is 13 residues long. With 1 base clipped from V and 8 bases from J, the junction kept 2 bases outside the gene matches. Germline V gives CDR1 SGHRS, CDR2 YFSETQ. The CDR3 nucleotides are TGCGCCAGCAGCTTGCAGGGGGCGGATGAGCAGTTCTTC. Translated, it gives CASSLQGADEQFF.

This rearrangement joins TRBV25-1 to TRBJ1-2, with TRBD1 matching over 8 bases. From germline, CDR1 is MGHDK and CDR2 SYGVNS. The V segment lost 4 bases and the J segment 7 bases; nucleotides outside the gene matches: 5. The CDR3 has 13 residues. The CDR3 loop is CASSGQGATGYTF. The CDR3 nucleotides are TGTGCCAGCAGTGGCCAGGGGGCAACTGGCTACACCTTC.

This clonotype was observed many times. The chain joins TRBV28 to TRBJ1-6; 10 bases fit TRBD1. The CDR3 extends over 17 amino acids. Germline loops: CDR1 MDHEN, CDR2 SYDVKM. The junction had 8 bases not matched to a gene; V was cut back by 2 bases and J by 7 bases. CDR3 bases: TGTGCCAGCAGTTTAAGTACCGGACAGGGGGTAAATTCACCCCTCCACTTT. Protein: CASSLSTGQGVNSPLHF.

The V and J genes are TRBV7-9 and TRBJ1-1; D gene ambiguous. The ends were cut back, 7 bases at V and 1 base at J, with 13 bases in the middle. Germline CDR1 SEHNR, CDR2 FQNEAQ (reference sequence). The CDR3 has 14 residues. In DNA, the CDR3 is TGTGCCAGCACCGATCTGTCGGGGAACACTGAAGCTTTCTTT. This sequence encodes CASTDLSGNTEAFF.

The CDR3 region is CASNPGGGRENTGELFF. The CDR3 DNA is TGTGCCAGCAACCCAGGGGGTGGGCGAGAGAACACCGGGGAGCTGTTTTTT. V and J are TRBV6-6 and TRBJ2-2, with 7 bases fitting TRBD1. The CDR3 has 17 amino acids. Germline V gene data show CDR1 as MNHNY and CDR2 as SVGAGI (reference sequence). V shed 7 bases, J shed 1 base, and the junction held 12 bases outside the gene matches.

The table lists this clonotype with a few counts. The V call is TRBV5-4, the J call TRBJ1-1; no clear D. The germline V gene encodes CDR1 SGHNT and CDR2 YYREEE (reference sequence). V dropped 4 bases and J dropped 1 base, with 11 bases sitting between them. The CDR3 consists of 14 residues. The CDR3 region is CASSIKRQNTEAFF. The DNA of the CDR3 is TGTGCCAGCAGCATCAAGCGGCAGAACACTGAAGCTTTCTTT.